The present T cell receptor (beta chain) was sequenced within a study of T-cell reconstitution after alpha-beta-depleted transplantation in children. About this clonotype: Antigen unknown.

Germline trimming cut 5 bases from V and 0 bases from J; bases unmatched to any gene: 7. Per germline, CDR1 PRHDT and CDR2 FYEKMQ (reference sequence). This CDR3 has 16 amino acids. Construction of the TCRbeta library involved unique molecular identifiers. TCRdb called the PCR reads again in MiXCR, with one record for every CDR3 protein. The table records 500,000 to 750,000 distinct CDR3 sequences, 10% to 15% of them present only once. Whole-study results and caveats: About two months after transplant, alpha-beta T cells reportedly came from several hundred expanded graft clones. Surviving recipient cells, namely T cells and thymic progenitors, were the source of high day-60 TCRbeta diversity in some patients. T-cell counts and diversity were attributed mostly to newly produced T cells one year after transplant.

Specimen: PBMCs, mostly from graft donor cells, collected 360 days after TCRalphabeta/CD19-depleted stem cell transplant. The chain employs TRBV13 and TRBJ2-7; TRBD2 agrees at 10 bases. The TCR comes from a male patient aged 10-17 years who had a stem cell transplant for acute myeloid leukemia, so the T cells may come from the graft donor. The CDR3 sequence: CASSPWTSGVSYEQYF. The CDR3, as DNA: TGTGCCAGCAGCCCATGGACTAGCGGCGTCTCCTACGAGCAGTACTTC.